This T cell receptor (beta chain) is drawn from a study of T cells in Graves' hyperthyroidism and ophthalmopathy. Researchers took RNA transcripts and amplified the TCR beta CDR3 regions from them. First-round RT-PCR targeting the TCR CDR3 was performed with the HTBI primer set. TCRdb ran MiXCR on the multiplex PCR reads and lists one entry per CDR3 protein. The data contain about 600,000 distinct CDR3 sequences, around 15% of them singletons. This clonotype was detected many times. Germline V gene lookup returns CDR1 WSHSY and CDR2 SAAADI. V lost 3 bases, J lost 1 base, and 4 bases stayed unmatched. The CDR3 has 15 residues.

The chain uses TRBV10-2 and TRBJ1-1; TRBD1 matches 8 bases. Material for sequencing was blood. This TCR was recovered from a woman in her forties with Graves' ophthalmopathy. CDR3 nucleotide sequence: TGCGCCAGCAGTGACTTCGGACAGGGGAACACTGAAGCTTTCTTT. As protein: CASSDFGQGNTEAFF.